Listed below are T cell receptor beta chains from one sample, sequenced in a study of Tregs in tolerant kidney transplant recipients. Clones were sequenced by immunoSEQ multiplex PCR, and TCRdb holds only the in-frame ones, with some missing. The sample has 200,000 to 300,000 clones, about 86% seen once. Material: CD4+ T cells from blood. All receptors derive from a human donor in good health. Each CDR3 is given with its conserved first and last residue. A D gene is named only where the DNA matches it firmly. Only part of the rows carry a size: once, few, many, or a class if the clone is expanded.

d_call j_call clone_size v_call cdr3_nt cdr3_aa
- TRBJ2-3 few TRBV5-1 TGCGCCAGCAGCTTGAAGAGCACAGATACGCAGTATTTT CASSLKSTDTQYF
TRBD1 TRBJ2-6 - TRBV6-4 TGTGCCAGCAGCATTTACGGGACAGAGGCCTCTGGGGCCAACGTCCTGACTTTC CASSIYGTEASGANVLTF
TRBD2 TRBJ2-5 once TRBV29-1 TGCAGCGTGACTAGCGGCCCCCTCGGGACCCAGTACTTC CSVTSGPLGTQYF
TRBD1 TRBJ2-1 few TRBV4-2 TGTGCCAGCAGCCGAGGGACAGTAAACTCCTACAATGAGCAGTTCTTC CASSRGTVNSYNEQFF
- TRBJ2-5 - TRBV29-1 TGCAGCGTTGGCCCTACACAAGAGACCCAGTACTTC CSVGPTQETQYF
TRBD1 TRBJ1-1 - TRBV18 TGTGCCAGCTCGGGACAGTCGAACACTGAAGCTTTCTTT CASSGQSNTEAFF
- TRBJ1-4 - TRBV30 TGTGCCTGGAGTGATAAATGGGGGGGGAGCGAAAAACTGTTTTTT CAWSDKWGGSEKLFF
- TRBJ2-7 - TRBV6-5 TGTGCCAGCAGTTACGGGCAGAACTACGAGCAGTACTTC CASSYGQNYEQYF
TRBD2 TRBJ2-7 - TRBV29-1 TGCAGCGCCGGACTAGCGGGAGGTACCTACGAGCAGTACTTC CSAGLAGGTYEQYF
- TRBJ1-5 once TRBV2 TGTGCCAGCAGTCAAGACATGAATCAGCCCCAGCATTTT CASSQDMNQPQHF
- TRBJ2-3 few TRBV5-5 TGTGCCAGCAGCCACGGGGTCTACACAGATACGCAGTATTTT CASSHGVYTDTQYF
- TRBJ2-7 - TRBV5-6 TGTGCCAGCAGCCGTGGACAGTACACCAGCTACGAGCAGTACTTC CASSRGQYTSYEQYF
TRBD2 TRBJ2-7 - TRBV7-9 TGTGCCAGCAGCTCGACTAGCGGACTCTACGAGCAGTACTTC CASSSTSGLYEQYF
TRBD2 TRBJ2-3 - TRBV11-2 TGTGCCAGCAGCAAGGGGACTAGCGAGAGCACAGATACGCAGTATTTT CASSKGTSESTDTQYF
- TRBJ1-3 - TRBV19 TGTGCCAGTAGTATTGCCGCCGTCAGCCCCGGAAACACCATATATTTT CASSIAAVSPGNTIYF
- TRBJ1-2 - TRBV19 TGTGCCAGTAACCTAAGAGACCTTAAAGGTGGCTACACCTTC CASNLRDLKGGYTF
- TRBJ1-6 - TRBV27 TGTGCCAGCAGTCGAAGCAGGGGTGCCACTTCACCCCTCCACTTT CASSRSRGATSPLHF
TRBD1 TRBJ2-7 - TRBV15 TGTGCCACCAGCAGGGGACAGACGACCTACGAGCAGTACTTC CATSRGQTTYEQYF
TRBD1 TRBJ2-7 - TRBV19 TGTGCCAGTAGTACCTGGGACAGGGGCGGCGAGCAGTACTTC CASSTWDRGGEQYF
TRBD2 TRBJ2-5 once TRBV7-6 TGTGCCAGCAGCTTACGACTAGCGGGAGTCGAGACCCAGTACTTC CASSLRLAGVETQYF
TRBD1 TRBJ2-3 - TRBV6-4 TGTGCCAGCAGCAAACAGGGGGCGCCTACAGATACGCAGTATTTT CASSKQGAPTDTQYF
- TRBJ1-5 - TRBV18 TGTGCCAGCTCACAGTCGTTTCAGGGAAATCAGCCCCAGCATTTT CASSQSFQGNQPQHF
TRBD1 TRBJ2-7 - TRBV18 TGTGCCAGCTCACCAAGACAGGGGGCGTCCTACGAGCAGTACTTC CASSPRQGASYEQYF
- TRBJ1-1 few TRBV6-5 TGTGCCAGCAGTTACTCGACTTTAGGGAACACTGAAGCTTTCTTT CASSYSTLGNTEAFF
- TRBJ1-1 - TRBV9 TGTGCCAGCAGCGTGGACGTGAACACTGAAGCTTTCTTT CASSVDVNTEAFF
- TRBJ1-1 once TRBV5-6 TGTGCCAGCAGCTACGGGGTAGGCACTGAAGCTTTCTTT CASSYGVGTEAFF
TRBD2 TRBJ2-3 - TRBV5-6 TGTGCCGCCTCTAGCGGCCCCACGCAGTATTTT CAASSGPTQYF